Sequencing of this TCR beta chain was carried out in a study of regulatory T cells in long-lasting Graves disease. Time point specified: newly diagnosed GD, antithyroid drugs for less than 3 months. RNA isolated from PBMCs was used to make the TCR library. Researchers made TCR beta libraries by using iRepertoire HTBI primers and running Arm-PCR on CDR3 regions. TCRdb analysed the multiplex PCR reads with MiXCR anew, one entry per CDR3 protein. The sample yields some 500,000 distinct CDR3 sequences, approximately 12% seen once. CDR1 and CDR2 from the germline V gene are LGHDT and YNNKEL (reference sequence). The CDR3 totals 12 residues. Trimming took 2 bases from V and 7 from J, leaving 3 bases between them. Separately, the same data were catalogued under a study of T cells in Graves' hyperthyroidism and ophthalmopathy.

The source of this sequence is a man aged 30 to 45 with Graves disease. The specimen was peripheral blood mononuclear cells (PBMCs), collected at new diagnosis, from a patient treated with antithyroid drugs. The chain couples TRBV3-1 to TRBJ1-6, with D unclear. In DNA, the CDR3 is TGTGCCAGCAGCCAACTGAATTCACCCCTCCACTTT. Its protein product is CASSQLNSPLHF.